This T cell receptor (beta chain) was recorded in a study of T-cell memory formation after mild COVID-19. Constant-segment primers served in 5'RACE that generated TCR alpha and TCR beta cDNA libraries bearing sample barcodes and UMIs. Each CDR3 protein is one row after TCRdb ran MiXCR on the 5' RACE reads. The sample lists hundreds of thousands of distinct CDR3 sequences; 20% to 30% were seen once. Trimming at V came to 4 bases and at J to 2 bases, leaving 4 bases not matched to a gene. Germline V gene lookup returns CDR1 SQVTM and CDR2 ANQGSEA. The CDR3 totals 13 residues. The origin of this receptor is an adult woman who had mild COVID-19 (a few samples of this study predate the infection). Cell type and time point are not known. The V call is TRBV29-1, the J call TRBJ1-2; the match to TRBD1 covers 7 bases. The source material was PBMCs or a T cell subset sorted from them (not recorded which). CDR3 in amino acids: CSVGLTGNYGYTF. The CDR3 nucleotides are TGCAGCGTTGGACTGACAGGGAACTATGGCTACACCTTC.